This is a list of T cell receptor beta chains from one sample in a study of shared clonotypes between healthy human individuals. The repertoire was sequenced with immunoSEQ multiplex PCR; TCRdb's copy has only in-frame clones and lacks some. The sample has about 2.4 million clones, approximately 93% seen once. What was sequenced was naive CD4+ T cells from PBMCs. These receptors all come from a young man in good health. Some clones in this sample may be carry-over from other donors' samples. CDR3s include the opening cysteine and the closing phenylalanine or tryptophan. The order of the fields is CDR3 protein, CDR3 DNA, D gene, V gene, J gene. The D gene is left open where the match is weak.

CDR3: CASSKGFVGGPWAFF
DNA: TGTGCCAGCAGCAAAGGGTTCGTGGGCGGCCCCTGGGCTTTCTTT
D: .
V: TRBV21-1
J: TRBJ1-1

CDR3: CASRRGGSKDEQFF
DNA: TGTGCCAGCAGAAGGGGCGGGAGCAAGGATGAGCAGTTCTTC
D: TRBD2
V: TRBV28
J: TRBJ2-1

CDR3: CASEGQPAFRYTF
DNA: TGTGCCAGCGAGGGACAGCCGGCCTTTCGCTACACCTTC
D: TRBD1
V: TRBV9
J: TRBJ1-2

CDR3: CASEGQKNTIYF
DNA: TGTGCCAGCGAGGGACAAAAAAACACCATATATTTT
D: .
V: TRBV6-1
J: TRBJ1-3

CDR3: CASSPTGQGITDTQYF
DNA: TGTGCCAGCTCACCCACGGGACAGGGGATCACAGATACGCAGTATTTT
D: TRBD1
V: TRBV18
J: TRBJ2-3

CDR3: CASSQGETQYF
DNA: TGTGCCAGCAGCCAGGGAGAGACCCAGTACTTC
D: .
V: TRBV7-3
J: TRBJ2-5

CDR3: CASSWVGQPATNEKLFF
DNA: TGTGCCAGCAGCTGGGTGGGACAGCCGGCAACTAATGAAAAACTGTTTTTT
D: TRBD1
V: TRBV5-6
J: TRBJ1-4

CDR3: CASSFLTGTGSGGYEQYF
DNA: TGTGCCAGCAGTTTCCTTACGGGGACAGGGAGTGGGGGCTACGAGCAGTACTTC
D: TRBD1
V: TRBV28
J: TRBJ2-7

CDR3: CASSADLLYRGPGELFF
DNA: TGTGCCAGCAGTGCTGACCTTCTTTACAGGGGACCCGGGGAGCTGTTTTTT
D: TRBD1
V: TRBV6-1
J: TRBJ2-2

CDR3: CASILGGQGGYEQYF
DNA: TGTGCCAGCATTCTAGGGGGACAGGGGGGTTACGAGCAGTACTTC
D: TRBD1
V: TRBV6-1
J: TRBJ2-7

CDR3: CASSLGGPSGANVLTF
DNA: TGTGCCAGCAGCTTGGGAGGGCCCTCAGGGGCCAACGTCCTGACTTTC
D: .
V: TRBV5-6
J: TRBJ2-6

CDR3: CASSETDYEQYF
DNA: TGTGCCAGCAGTGAAACAGATTACGAGCAGTACTTC
D: .
V: TRBV25-1
J: TRBJ2-7

CDR3: CASSLQDSNEQFF
DNA: TGTGCCAGCAGCTTACAAGATAGCAATGAGCAGTTCTTC
D: .
V: TRBV5-4
J: TRBJ2-1